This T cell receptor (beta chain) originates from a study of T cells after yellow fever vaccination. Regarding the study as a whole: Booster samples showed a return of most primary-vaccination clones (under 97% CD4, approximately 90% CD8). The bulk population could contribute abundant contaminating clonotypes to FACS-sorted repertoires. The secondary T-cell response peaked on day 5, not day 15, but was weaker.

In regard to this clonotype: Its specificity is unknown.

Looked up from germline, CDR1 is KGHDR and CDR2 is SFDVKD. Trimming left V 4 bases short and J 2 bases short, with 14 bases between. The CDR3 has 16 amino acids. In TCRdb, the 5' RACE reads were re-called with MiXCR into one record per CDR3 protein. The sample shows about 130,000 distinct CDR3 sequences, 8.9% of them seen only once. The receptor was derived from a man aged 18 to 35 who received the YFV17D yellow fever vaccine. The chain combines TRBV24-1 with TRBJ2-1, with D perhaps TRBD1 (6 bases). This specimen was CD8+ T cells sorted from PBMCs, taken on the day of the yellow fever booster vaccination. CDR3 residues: CATSDRTGLAYNEQFF. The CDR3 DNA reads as TGTGCCACCAGTGACCGCACAGGGCTCGCCTACAATGAGCAGTTCTTC.